This TCR beta chain is drawn from a study of blood T cell repertoires in COVID-19. Study-level background: The United States, Italy and Spain provided the acute and convalescent COVID-19 samples. PBMCs, B-cell-depleted T cells, or T cells provided the cDNA or gDNA that made up the material.

Per the study methods: Estimation of nucleated cell counts was performed using reference gene primer amplification. This table comes from immunoSEQ multiplex PCR, and its TCRdb copy is limited to in-frame clones, with some not included. D and trimming come from the DNA, and the V and J calls and clone size come from that table. Seen here are 110,000 or so clones, 85% to 90% observed once, and the top ten hold approximately 4.5%. V was cut by 8 bases and J by 2 bases, with 9 bases left in between. Germline values: CDR1 SEHNR, CDR2 FQNEAQ (reference sequence). The CDR3 runs 12 residues. Input material: peripheral blood. The sequence derives from a woman aged 45 to 65 with acute or convalescent COVID-19. V gene TRBV7-9 combines with J gene TRBJ1-1; no definite D call. In DNA, the CDR3 is TGTGCCAGCTTACAGTCTAACACTGAAGCTTTCTTT. This translates into CASLQSNTEAFF.